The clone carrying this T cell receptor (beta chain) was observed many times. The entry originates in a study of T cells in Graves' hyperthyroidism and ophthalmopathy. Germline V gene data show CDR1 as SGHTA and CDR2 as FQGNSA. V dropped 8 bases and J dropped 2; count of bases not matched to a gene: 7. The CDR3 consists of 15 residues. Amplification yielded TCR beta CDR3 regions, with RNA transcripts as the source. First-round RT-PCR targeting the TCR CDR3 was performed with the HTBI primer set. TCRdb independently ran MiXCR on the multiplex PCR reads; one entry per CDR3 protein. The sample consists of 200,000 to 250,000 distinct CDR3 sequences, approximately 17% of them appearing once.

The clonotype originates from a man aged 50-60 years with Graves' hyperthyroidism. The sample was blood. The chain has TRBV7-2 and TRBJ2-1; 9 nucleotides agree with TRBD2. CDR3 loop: CASAPGLATYNEQFF. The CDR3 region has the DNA TGTGCCAGCGCGCCAGGACTAGCGACCTACAATGAGCAGTTCTTC.